Shown below are 27 T cell receptor beta chains from a single sample sequenced in a study of vaccination effects on CD4 cells after COVID-19. Antigens for these TCRs are unknown. The ViraFEST assay expanded antigen-specific CD4+ T cells with viral peptide pools before sequencing. Once cultured for 10 days, the cells underwent separation to obtain CD4+ T cells. Each participant was given two doses of one vaccine (BNT162b2 or mRNA-1273). TCRdb's copy holds only in-frame clones and misses some; the assay was immunoSEQ multiplex PCR. The sample lists roughly 27,000 clones, about 73% occurring once. This specimen was CD4+ T cells from PBMCs cultured with HCoV-OC43 spike peptides, taken after COVID-19 vaccination. The subset denotes: HCoV-OC43 spike overlapping peptide pool stimulation. The source of these receptors is a human donor who received a COVID-19 vaccine.

In DNA form, the CDR3 reads TGCGCCAGCAGTGAGTCGAAACCCGGGAGCTCCTACAATGAGCAGTTCTTC. Protein: CASSESKPGSSYNEQFF. The chain employs TRBV10-1 and TRBJ2-1; TRBD2 is a possible D gene (6 bases). V was shortened by 0 bases and J by 0 bases, with 12 bases between the two germline ends. The CDR3 spans 17 residues. The germline V gene encodes CDR1 WNHNN and CDR2 SYGVQD (reference sequence).

The chain has TRBV5-1 and TRBJ2-3; D unresolved. The CDR3 is 16 residues long. V was cut by 0 bases and J by 1 base, with 12 bases left in between. The germline V gene encodes CDR1 SGHRS and CDR2 YFSETQ. CDR3 nucleotides: TGCGCCAGCAGCTTGGGGTTCGGCAGCGGCACAGATACGCAGTATTTT. Its translation: CASSLGFGSGTDTQYF.

This clone appeared a few times. V and J are TRBV7-9 and TRBJ2-2, with 8 bases identical to TRBD1. V gave up 4 bases and J gave up 7 bases; unmatched junction bases: 8. The CDR3 extends over 15 amino acids. Germline V lookup: CDR1 SEHNR, CDR2 FQNEAQ (reference sequence). CDR3 sequence (DNA): TGTGCCAGCAGCTCGGGGACAGGCAGTCACGGGGAGCTGTTTTTT. This codes for CASSSGTGSHGELFF.

The rearrangement uses TRBV10-2 and TRBJ1-2, with 7 nucleotides matching TRBD1. Per germline, CDR1 WSHSY and CDR2 SAAADI. The CDR3 is 14 amino acids. J lost 2 bases, V lost 8 bases, and 8 bases had no gene match. The CDR3 DNA reads as TGCGCCAGCTGCGATAAACAGGGGAACTATGGCTACACCTTC. Residues: CASCDKQGNYGYTF.

This chain links TRBV6-5 with TRBJ2-5; 9 nucleotides align to TRBD1. The J segment lost 5 bases and the V segment lost 9 bases, leaving 4 bases of the junction unmatched. The length of the CDR3 is 12 residues. The germline V gene encodes CDR1 MNHEY and CDR2 SVGAGI. The CDR3 protein is CASYRGQETQYF. For the CDR3, the DNA is TGTGCCAGTTACAGGGGGCAGGAGACCCAGTACTTC.

This clone came up a few times. The chain uses TRBV30 and TRBJ1-5; D call uncertain. Germline lookup yields CDR1 GTSNPN and CDR2 SVGIG (reference sequence). The CDR3 runs 13 residues. Trimming took 1 base from V and 4 from J, leaving 8 bases between them. For the CDR3, the DNA is TGTGCCTGGAGTGGTTTCGGGAATCAGCCCCAGCATTTT. Its protein product is CAWSGFGNQPQHF.

The chain uses TRBV5-1 and TRBJ2-7; 12 bases agree with TRBD2. The CDR3 length is 15 residues. CDR1 is SGHRS and CDR2 is YFSETQ in the germline V gene. Germline trimming cut 0 bases from V and 7 bases from J; bases unmatched to any gene: 5. The CDR3 sequence is CASSLASGGAGEQYF. CDR3 coding DNA: TGCGCCAGCAGCTTGGCTAGCGGGGGGGCCGGGGAGCAGTACTTC.

This chain uses TRBV2 with TRBJ1-4; possibly TRBD1 for D (6 bases). CDR1 is SNHLY, CDR2 FYNNEI, per germline. The V end was cut by 6 bases, the J end by 0 bases, with 17 bases between. The CDR3 is 17 amino acids. The CDR3, as DNA: TGTGCCAGCAGGGCCGACAGGATGATAGCAACTAATGAAAAACTGTTTTTT. Protein product: CASRADRMIATNEKLFF.

V is TRBV23-1 and J is TRBJ1-1; TRBD1 matches at 9 bases. TRBV23-1 counts as an open reading frame of uncertain function. CDR3 length equals 13 residues. In DNA form, the CDR3 reads TGCGCAGATCAACAGGGGGCGCTTACTGAAGCTTTCTTT. Translation: CADQQGALTEAFF.

In this sample, this clone turned up once. The V gene is TRBV5-6, the J gene TRBJ1-4, with D unresolved. Germline V lookup: CDR1 SGHDT, CDR2 YYEEEE. The length of the CDR3 is 16 residues. Trimming shortened V by 4 bases and J by 4 bases, and 17 bases separated the two germline ends. The CDR3 loop reads CASSPDGGLNNEKLFF. CDR3 nucleotide sequence: TGTGCCAGCAGCCCCGATGGTGGACTTAATAATGAAAAACTGTTTTTT.

The chain couples TRBV19 to TRBJ2-3; 8 positions agree with TRBD1. Trimming took 7 bases from V and 4 from J; bases not matched to a gene: 4. The CDR3 runs 13 residues. Germline V gene sequence: CDR1 LNHDA, CDR2 SQIVND (reference sequence). CDR3 in amino acids: CASKPGGADTQYF. For the CDR3, the DNA is TGTGCCAGTAAGCCAGGGGGCGCAGATACGCAGTATTTT.

The rearrangement joins TRBV5-6 to TRBJ2-3; D perhaps matches TRBD1 (6 bases). Germline V CDR1 and CDR2: SGHDT, YYEEEE. V was cut by 4 bases and J by 2 bases, with 14 bases left in between. This CDR3 has 15 amino acids. CDR3 nucleotides: TGTGCCAGCAGCATCCGGGACATACACACAGATACGCAGTATTTT. It is translated as CASSIRDIHTDTQYF.

The V call is TRBV5-1, the J call TRBJ2-7; 12 bases agree with TRBD1. The CDR3 spans 16 residues. Germline CDR1 reads SGHRS; CDR2 reads YFSETQ. J lost 3 bases, V lost 1 base, and 5 bases had no gene match. The CDR3 DNA reads as TGCGCCAGCAGCTTGTGGGGACAGGGGGCTAACTACGAGCAGTACTTC. Protein product: CASSLWGQGANYEQYF.

Only a few counts were recorded for this clone. The V and J genes are TRBV18 and TRBJ1-1; 7 bases align to TRBD1. Germline lookup yields CDR1 KGHSH and CDR2 LQKENI. V shed 2 bases and J 2 bases; nucleotides not matched to a gene: 8. This CDR3 spans 16 amino acids. The CDR3 DNA reads TGTGCCAGCTCACCATTAGGTCAGGGGGGAAACACTGAAGCTTTCTTT. This sequence encodes CASSPLGQGGNTEAFF.

This clone was seen only a few times. V gene TRBV2 combines with J gene TRBJ1-3; D remains unclear. This CDR3 is 12 amino acids long. V lost 11 bases and J lost 0, with 8 bases in between. Germline V gene data show CDR1 as SNHLY and CDR2 as FYNNEI. The CDR3 DNA reads TGTGCCTTTAAGGCCTCTGGAAACACCATATATTTT. Translating gives CAFKASGNTIYF.

The chain combines TRBV19 with TRBJ2-7; tentatively, D is TRBD2 (5 bases). Germline CDR1 LNHDA, CDR2 SQIVND (reference sequence). The length of the CDR3 is 13 residues. V was shortened by 4 bases and J by 2 bases, with 9 bases between the two germline ends. The CDR3 is CASSRGFPYEQYF. DNA of the CDR3: TGTGCCAGTAGTAGAGGGTTCCCCTACGAGCAGTACTTC.

This clone was detected only a few times. V usage is TRBV19 and J usage is TRBJ1-2; unclear D gene. The CDR3 spans 13 residues. Trimming took off 3 bases at V and 2 bases at J, with 7 bases between the two ends. The germline CDR1 and CDR2 sequences are LNHDA and SQIVND (reference sequence). The CDR3, as DNA: TGTGCCAGTAGTATGGGAGGGAACTATGGCTACACCTTC. Translating gives CASSMGGNYGYTF.

This chain's CDR3 is CASSLPGGEQFF. CDR3 DNA: TGTGCCAGCAGCTTACCGGGTGGCGAGCAGTTCTTC. V is TRBV7-2 and J is TRBJ2-1; the D is unclear. This CDR3 comprises 12 residues. The germline CDR1 and CDR2 sequences are SGHTA and FQGNSA. Trimming stripped 2 bases from V and 10 bases from J, with 9 bases between.

The chain couples TRBV10-1 to TRBJ2-5; 8 nucleotides agree with TRBD2. The germline gives CDR1 WNHNN, CDR2 SYGVQD (reference sequence). The CDR3 totals 14 residues. The J segment lost 4 bases and the V segment lost 3 bases, leaving 4 bases of the junction unmatched. CDR3 nucleotides: TGCGCCAGCAGTGACGCCGGGAGGGGAGAGACCCAGTACTTC. It encodes CASSDAGRGETQYF.

This sequence joins TRBV5-8 and TRBJ2-7; D call uncertain. The CDR3 is 11 amino acids. The germline CDR1 and CDR2 sequences are SGHTS and YDEGEE. V lost 0 bases to trimming and J lost 9 bases, with 7 bases between them. CDR3 amino acids: CASSLDLWQYF. DNA for the CDR3: TGTGCCAGCAGCTTGGATTTGTGGCAGTACTTC. The full variable domain, its missing parts supplied by reference TRBV5-8 and TRBJ2-7, is EAGVTQSPTHLIKTRGQQATLRCSPISGHTSVYWYQQALGLGLQFLLWYDEGEERNRGNFPPRFSGRQFPNYSSELNVNALELEDSALYLCASSLDLWQYFGPGTRLTVT.

The gene calls are TRBV18 and TRBJ2-1; D is uncertain. Trimming pared 3 bases from V and 7 bases from J, leaving 16 bases between. CDR3 length: 15 amino acids. Germline CDR1 KGHSH, CDR2 LQKENI. CDR3 DNA: TGTGCCAGCTCACCGCCGCAGCGCCGTGGGAATGAGCAGTTCTTC. Its protein is CASSPPQRRGNEQFF. Variable domain in full (rest from reference TRBV18 and TRBJ2-1): NAGVMQNPRHLVRRRGQEARLRCSPMKGHSHVYWYRQLPEEGLKFMVYLQKENIIDESGMPKERFSAEFPKEGPSILRIQQVVRGDSAAYFCASSPPQRRGNEQFFGPGTRLTVL.

The chain uses TRBV7-8 and TRBJ2-7, with D perhaps matching TRBD1 (6 bases). Germline CDR1 and CDR2: SGHVS and FQNEAQ. V lost 6 bases and J 2 bases, leaving 14 bases between the germline ends. This CDR3 has 14 amino acids. The CDR3 is CASSTRQATYEQYF. In DNA, the CDR3 is TGTGCCAGCAGTACAAGACAGGCTACCTACGAGCAGTACTTC.

The chain employs TRBV6-5 and TRBJ2-1, with 9 bases matching TRBD2. V gave up 11 bases and J gave up 8 bases; unmatched junction bases: 16. The CDR3 has 15 residues. Germline lookup yields CDR1 MNHEY and CDR2 SVGAGI. Here the CDR3 DNA reads TGTGCCGAATCCGCTCGGCGGGGGGGCTCGGATGAGCAGTTCTTC. It is translated as CAESARRGGSDEQFF.

The chain is built from TRBV10-1 and TRBJ2-3, with D hard to call. V shed 6 bases and J shed 3 bases, with 7 bases lying between them. The CDR3 covers 12 residues. The germline V gene encodes CDR1 WNHNN and CDR2 SYGVQD (reference sequence). CDR3 amino acids: CASRGITDTQYF. The CDR3 DNA is TGCGCCAGCAGAGGGATTACAGATACGCAGTATTTT.

This clone was counted a few times. The chain couples TRBV15 to TRBJ1-6; no clear D. CDR1 and CDR2 (germline): LNHNV, YYDKDF (reference sequence). Deletions cut 0 bases from V and 13 bases from J, with 13 bases between. This CDR3 is built from 14 residues. The CDR3 loop is CATSRDQGSGPLHF. The CDR3 coding sequence is TGTGCCACCAGCAGAGATCAAGGCAGTGGGCCCCTCCACTTT. The full variable domain, in which reference TRBV15 and TRBJ1-6 provide the parts outside the CDR3, is DAMVIQNPRYQVTQFGKPVTLSCSQTLNHNVMYWYQQKSSQAPKLLFHYYDKDFNNEADTPDNFQSRRPNTSFCFLDIRSPGLGDTAMYLCATSRDQGSGPLHFGNGTRLTVT.

The V call is TRBV7-9, the J call TRBJ1-3; D is perhaps TRBD1 (6 bases). Germline CDR1 is SEHNR and CDR2 is FQNEAQ (reference sequence). The CDR3 has 15 residues. Trimming removed 8 bases at V and 3 bases at J, with 17 bases between. As DNA, the CDR3 is TGTGCCAGCTCCAAGGTACAGGGTGGTGGAAACACCATATATTTT. The encoded protein is CASSKVQGGGNTIYF.

This clone was counted between two and nine times. This chain connects TRBV12-5 to TRBJ2-1; 11 nucleotides line up with TRBD2. Trimming at V came to 6 bases and at J to 5 bases, leaving 6 bases not matched to a gene. The CDR3 is 15 residues long. The V gene's germline CDR1 is LGHNT and CDR2 FRNRAP. CDR3 residues: CASGKGTSGNNEQFF. In DNA form, the CDR3 reads TGTGCTAGTGGGAAAGGGACTAGCGGAAACAATGAGCAGTTCTTC.